Listed here is a single T cell receptor beta chain. Trimming stripped 10 bases from V and 2 bases from J, with 15 bases between. CDR1 is ENHRY and CDR2 is SYGVKD in the germline V gene. This CDR3 has 14 amino acids. These data belong to a study of blood T cell repertoires in COVID-19. For the study at large: Sources were T cells, B-cell-depleted T cells, or PBMCs; the material itself was cDNA or gDNA.

Profiled with immunoSEQ multiplex PCR; TCRdb holds only in-frame clones, not every one. Seen here are about 31,000 clones, approximately 90% observed once, and the top ten hold around 5%. The TCR comes from a human donor in a cohort sampled during active COVID-19. Sequencing was done on a sample of peripheral blood. V usage is TRBV10-3 and J usage is TRBJ1-5; a weak D match, TRBD1 (6 bases). The CDR3: CATTGGAGNQPQHF. The DNA of the CDR3 is TGTGCCACCACGGGGGGGGCGGGCAATCAGCCCCAGCATTTT.